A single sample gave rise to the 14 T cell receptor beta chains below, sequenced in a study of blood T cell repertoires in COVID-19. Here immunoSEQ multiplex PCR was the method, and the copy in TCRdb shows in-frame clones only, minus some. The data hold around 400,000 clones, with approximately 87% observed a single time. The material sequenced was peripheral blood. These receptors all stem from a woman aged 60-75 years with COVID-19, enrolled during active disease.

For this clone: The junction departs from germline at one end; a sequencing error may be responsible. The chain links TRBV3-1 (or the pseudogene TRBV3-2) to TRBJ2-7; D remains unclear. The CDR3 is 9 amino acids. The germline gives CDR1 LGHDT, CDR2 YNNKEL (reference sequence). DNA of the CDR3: TGTGCCAGCAGCCAAGACCCTAGTTTC. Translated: CASSQDPSF.

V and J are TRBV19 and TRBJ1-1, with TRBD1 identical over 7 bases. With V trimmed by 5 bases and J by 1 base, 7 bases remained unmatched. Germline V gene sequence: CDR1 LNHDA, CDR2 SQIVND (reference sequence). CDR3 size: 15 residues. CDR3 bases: TGTGCCAGTAGTCCTACGGACAGGAAGAACACTGAAGCTTTCTTT. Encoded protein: CASSPTDRKNTEAFF. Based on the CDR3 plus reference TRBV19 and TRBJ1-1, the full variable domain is DGGITQSPKYLFRKEGQNVTLSCEQNLNHDAMYWYRQDPGQGLRLIYYSQIVNDFQKGDIAEGYSVSREKKESFPLTVTSAQKNPTAFYLCASSPTDRKNTEAFFGQGTRLTVV.

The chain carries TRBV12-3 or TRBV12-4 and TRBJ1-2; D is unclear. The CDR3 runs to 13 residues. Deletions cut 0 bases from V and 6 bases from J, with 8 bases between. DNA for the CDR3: TGTGCCAGCAGTTTAGCTGGGGAGAATGGCTACACCTTC. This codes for CASSLAGENGYTF.

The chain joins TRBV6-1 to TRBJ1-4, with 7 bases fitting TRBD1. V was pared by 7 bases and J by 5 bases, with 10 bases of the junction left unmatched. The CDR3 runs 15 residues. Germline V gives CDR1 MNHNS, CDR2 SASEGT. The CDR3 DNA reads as TGTGCCAGCACCAACACCGGGACAGCAAATGAAAAACTGTTTTTT. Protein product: CASTNTGTANEKLFF.

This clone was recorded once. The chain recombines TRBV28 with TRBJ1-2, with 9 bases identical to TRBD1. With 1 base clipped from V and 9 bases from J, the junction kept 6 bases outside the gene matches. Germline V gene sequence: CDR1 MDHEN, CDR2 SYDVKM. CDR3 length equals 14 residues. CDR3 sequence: CASSLLPGQGRYTF. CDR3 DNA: TGTGCCAGCAGTTTATTACCGGGACAGGGCCGCTACACCTTC.

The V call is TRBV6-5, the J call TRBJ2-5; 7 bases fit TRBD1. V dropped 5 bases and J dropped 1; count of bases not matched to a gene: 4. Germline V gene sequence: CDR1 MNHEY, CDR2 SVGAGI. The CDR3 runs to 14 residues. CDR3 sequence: CASSLRTGQETQYF. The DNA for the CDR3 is TGTGCCAGCAGTCTTCGGACAGGCCAAGAGACCCAGTACTTC.

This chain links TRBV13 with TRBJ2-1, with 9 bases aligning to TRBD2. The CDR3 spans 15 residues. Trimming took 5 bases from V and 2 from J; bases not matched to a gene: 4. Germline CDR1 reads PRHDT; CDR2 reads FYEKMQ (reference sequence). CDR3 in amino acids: CASSPRGGTYNEQFF. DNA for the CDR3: TGTGCCAGCAGCCCGCGGGGGGGAACCTACAATGAGCAGTTCTTC.

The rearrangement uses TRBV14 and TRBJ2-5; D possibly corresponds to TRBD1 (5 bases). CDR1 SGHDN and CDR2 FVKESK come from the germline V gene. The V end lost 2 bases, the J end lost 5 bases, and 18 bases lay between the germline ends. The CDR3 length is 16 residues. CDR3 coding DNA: TGTGCCAGCAGCCAAACAGGTTTCTTTAGTCGGGAGACCCAGTACTTC. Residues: CASSQTGFFSRETQYF.

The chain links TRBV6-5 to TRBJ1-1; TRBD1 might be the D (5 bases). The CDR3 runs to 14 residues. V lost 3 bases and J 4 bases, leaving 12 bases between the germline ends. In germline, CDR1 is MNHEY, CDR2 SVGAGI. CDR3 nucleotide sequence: TGTGCCAGCAGTTATGGGCAGGGCTCCACTGAAGCTTTCTTT. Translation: CASSYGQGSTEAFF.

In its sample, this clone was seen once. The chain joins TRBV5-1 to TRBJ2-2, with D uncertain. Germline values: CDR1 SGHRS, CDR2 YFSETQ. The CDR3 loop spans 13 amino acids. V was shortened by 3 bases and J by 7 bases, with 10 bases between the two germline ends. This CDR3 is CASSSDPGGELFF. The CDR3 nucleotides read TGCGCCAGCAGCTCGGATCCAGGCGGGGAGCTGTTTTTT. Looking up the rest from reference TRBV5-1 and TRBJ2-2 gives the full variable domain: KAGVTQTPRYLIKTRGQQVTLSCSPISGHRSVSWYQQTPGQGLQFLFEYFSETQRNKGNFPGRFSGRQFSNSRSEMNVSTLELGDSALYLCASSSDPGGELFFGEGSRLTVL.

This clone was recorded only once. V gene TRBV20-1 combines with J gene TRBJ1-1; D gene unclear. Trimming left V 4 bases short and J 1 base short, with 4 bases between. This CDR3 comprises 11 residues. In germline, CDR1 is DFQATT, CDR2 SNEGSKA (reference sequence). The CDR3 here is CSAIQNTEAFF. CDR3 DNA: TGCAGTGCTATTCAGAACACTGAAGCTTTCTTT.

CDR3 sequence reads: CASSDGQGAAGELFF. The CDR3 bases are TGTGCCAGCAGTGACGGACAGGGGGCCGCCGGGGAGCTGTTTTTT. The chain employs TRBV6-6 and TRBJ2-2, with TRBD1 matching 11 bases. Germline trimming cut 5 bases from V and 6 bases from J; bases unmatched to any gene: 5. The CDR3 sequence is 15 residues long. In germline, CDR1 is MNHNY, CDR2 SVGAGI (reference sequence).

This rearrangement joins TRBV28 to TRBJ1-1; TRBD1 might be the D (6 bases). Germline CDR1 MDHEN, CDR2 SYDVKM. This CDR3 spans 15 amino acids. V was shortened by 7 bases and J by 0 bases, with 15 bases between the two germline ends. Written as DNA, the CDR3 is TGTGCCAGCACCGGCGGGGGGGCTATGAACACTGAAGCTTTCTTT. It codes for CASTGGGAMNTEAFF.

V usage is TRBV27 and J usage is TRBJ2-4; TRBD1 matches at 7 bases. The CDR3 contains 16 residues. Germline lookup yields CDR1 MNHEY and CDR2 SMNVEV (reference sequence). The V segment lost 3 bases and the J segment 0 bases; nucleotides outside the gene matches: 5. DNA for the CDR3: TGTGCCAGCAGTTTCCGACAGGGTCTAGCCAAAAACATTCAGTACTTC. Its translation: CASSFRQGLAKNIQYF.